Sequencing of this T cell receptor (beta chain) was carried out in a study of beta chain features in type 1 diabetes. Whole-study findings and limits: Naive, central memory and regulatory TCRB repertoires appeared more similar among patients than healthy donors. TCRB CDR3 length was moderately but significantly reduced in all four CD4+ subsets of Type 1 diabetes patients.

The sample holds a few counts of this clone. As yet, its antigen is unknown. What was sequenced were expressed TCRB transcripts, since all of the isolated RNA had been reverse transcribed. Produced via immunoSEQ multiplex PCR; TCRdb's table is partial and in-frame only. The table lists some 360,000 clones, roughly a fifth of them singletons, with around 0.044% in the top ten. All sorted populations exceeded 95% purity. This clonotype was obtained from a woman under 30 in good health. The specimen sequenced was naive CD4+ T cells from blood.

DNA for the CDR3: TGTGCCTGGAGTTTAGCGGGAGGGGTCAGAAATACGCAGTATTTT. Its protein is CAWSLAGGVRNTQYF. The gene calls are TRBV30 and TRBJ2-3; 11 bases agree with TRBD2. The CDR3 is 15 amino acids. The J segment lost 7 bases and the V segment lost 2 bases, leaving 8 bases of the junction unmatched. Germline CDR1 GTSNPN, CDR2 SVGIG (reference sequence).